Presented here are 32 T cell receptor beta chains from one specimen sequenced in a study of vaccination and CD4 T cells after COVID-19. The sample's treatment: roughly 10-day PBMC culture with coronavirus spike peptide pools or control peptides (ViraFEST assay). These receptors' antigens are unknown. Oncomine TCR Beta short-read sequencing was applied to DNA from cultured CD4+ T cells. TCRdb analysed the PCR reads with MiXCR anew, one entry per CDR3 protein. This sample has more than 9,000 distinct CDR3 sequences; 77% occur once, and the top ten carry about 16%. Sequencing was carried out using CD4+ T cells from blood, cultured in vitro. The receptors come from a human donor who had recovered from COVID-19.

The chain employs TRBV20-1 and TRBJ1-5; no clear D. V lost 2 bases and J lost 2, with 19 bases in between. Germline V gene lookup returns CDR1 DFQATT and CDR2 SNEGSKA (reference sequence). The CDR3 contains 17 residues. Written as DNA, the CDR3 is TGCAGTGCTAGAAATACCCGCCAGGTGGCGGGCAATCAGCCCCAGCATTTT. It is translated as CSARNTRQVAGNQPQHF.

The rearrangement uses TRBV2 and TRBJ2-2; tentatively, D is TRBD1 (6 bases). With 6 bases removed from V and 7 bases from J, the gap between germline ends came to 15 bases. Germline V gene lookup returns CDR1 SNHLY and CDR2 FYNNEI. The CDR3 spans 14 residues. The CDR3 DNA follows: TGTGCCAGCAGATCACAGGGTTGGGGCGGGGAGCTGTTTTTT. Translating it yields CASRSQGWGGELFF.

This clonotype turned up a few times. The chain is built from TRBV11-3 and TRBJ2-7, with 7 bases lining up with TRBD2. Germline V lookup: CDR1 SGHNT, CDR2 YENEEA. The V gene end was trimmed by 6 bases and the J gene end by 0 bases; junction bases not matched to a gene: 14. The CDR3 runs to 17 residues. CDR3 region: CASRRKRRGESSYEQYF. In nucleotides, the CDR3 is TGTGCCAGCAGACGCAAACGCCGGGGGGAAAGCTCCTACGAGCAGTACTTC.

V gene TRBV6-2 or TRBV6-3 combines with J gene TRBJ2-1; D call uncertain. Per the germline V gene, CDR1 is MNHEY and CDR2 is SVGEGT. Trimming removed 6 bases at V and 5 bases at J, with 17 bases between. This CDR3 has 15 amino acids. The CDR3 here is CASSKSLHPNNEQFF. In nucleotides, the CDR3 is TGTGCCAGCAGCAAAAGTCTTCACCCTAACAATGAGCAGTTCTTC.

The rearrangement joins TRBV30 to TRBJ1-5; D is perhaps TRBD1 (6 bases). The germline V and J ends were trimmed by 0 bases and 8 bases, with 11 bases remaining between them. CDR1 GTSNPN and CDR2 SVGIG come from the germline V gene (reference sequence). The CDR3 runs 13 residues. The CDR3 nucleotides are TGTGCCTGGAGTGTAGAGGGGGGGGAGCCCCAGCATTTT. This translates into CAWSVEGGEPQHF.

The V gene is TRBV6-2 or TRBV6-3, the J gene TRBJ1-3, with D uncertain. The CDR3 length is 14 residues. V was shortened by 6 bases and J by 0 bases, with 9 bases between the two germline ends. Germline-derived CDR1 and CDR2 are MNHEY and SVGEGT. CDR3 sequence: CASSPQISGNTIYF. CDR3 sequence (DNA): TGTGCCAGCAGCCCGCAGATCTCTGGAAACACCATATATTTT.

This rearrangement joins TRBV7-3 to TRBJ2-5, with unresolved D. The germline V gene encodes CDR1 SGHTA and CDR2 FQGTGA. There are 13 residues in the CDR3. Deletions cut 5 bases from V and 3 bases from J, with 10 bases between. In DNA, the CDR3 is TGTGCCAGCAGCCCGGCCCGCGAAGAGACCCAGTACTTC. This sequence encodes CASSPAREETQYF.

The chain has TRBV30 and TRBJ2-7; maybe TRBD2 (5 bases). This CDR3 is built from 13 residues. The ends were cut back, 0 bases at V and 2 bases at J, with 8 bases in the middle. Looked up from germline, CDR1 is GTSNPN and CDR2 is SVGIG (reference sequence). CDR3: CAWSVEGPYEQYF. The CDR3, as DNA: TGTGCCTGGAGTGTAGAGGGTCCCTACGAGCAGTACTTC.

The chain uses TRBV6-2 or TRBV6-3 and TRBJ2-7, with unresolved D. This CDR3 contains 15 residues. V was cut by 4 bases and J by 2 bases, with 15 bases left in between. Germline CDR1 is MNHEY and CDR2 is SVGEGT. The CDR3 is CASSFQAPYTYEQYF. The CDR3 DNA reads TGTGCCAGCAGTTTTCAGGCGCCGTATACCTACGAGCAGTACTTC.

This clonotype was counted once. The chain carries TRBV7-7 and TRBJ2-5; TRBD2 matches 8 bases. This CDR3 has 15 residues. Looked up from germline, CDR1 is SSHAT and CDR2 is FNYEAQ (reference sequence). V was clipped by 3 bases and J by 2 bases; unmatched bases: 5. The DNA of the CDR3 is TGTGCCAGCAGCTTCGGGACTAGGGCACAAGAGACCCAGTACTTC. Its translation is CASSFGTRAQETQYF. Together with reference TRBV7-7 and TRBJ2-5, the CDR3 gives the full variable domain: GAGVSQSPRYKVTKRGQDVTLRCDPISSHATLYWYQQALGQGPEFLTYFNYEAQPDKSGLPSDRFSAERPEGSISTLTIQRTEQRDSAMYRCASSFGTRAQETQYFGPGTRLLVL.

V gene TRBV20-1 combines with J gene TRBJ2-2; D is uncertain. The CDR3 runs to 16 residues. The V and J ends lost 4 bases and 0 bases respectively, with 15 bases between them. Germline V gene lookup returns CDR1 DFQATT and CDR2 SNEGSKA (reference sequence). CDR3 loop: CSATRGVPSNTGELFF. The CDR3 DNA reads TGCAGTGCTACCCGAGGAGTCCCCTCGAACACCGGGGAGCTGTTTTTT.

CDR3 residues: CSAPTPRAQYF. The CDR3 DNA reads as TGCAGTGCTCCCACTCCCCGGGCGCAGTATTTT. This chain uses TRBV20-1 with TRBJ2-3; D is ambiguous. CDR1 and CDR2 from the germline V gene are DFQATT and SNEGSKA (reference sequence). Trimming took off 5 bases at V and 10 bases at J, with 13 bases between the two ends. The CDR3 loop spans 11 amino acids.

The chain couples TRBV6-5 to TRBJ2-1; D not resolved. V was trimmed by 1 base and J by 5 bases, leaving 9 bases between them. Germline values: CDR1 MNHEY, CDR2 SVGAGI. CDR3 size: 14 residues. CDR3 residues: CASSYFGPNNEQFF. The DNA of the CDR3 is TGTGCCAGCAGTTACTTTGGGCCGAACAATGAGCAGTTCTTC.

This rearrangement joins TRBV6-1 to TRBJ1-6; D gene ambiguous. V lost 1 base and J lost 0, with 7 bases in between. Germline loops: CDR1 MNHNS, CDR2 SASEGT. CDR3 length: 16 residues. The CDR3 sequence: CASSEEGSSYNSPLHF. The CDR3 coding sequence is TGTGCCAGCAGTGAAGAAGGGAGCTCCTATAATTCACCCCTCCACTTT.

The rearrangement uses TRBV7-2 and TRBJ2-7; 8 bases fit TRBD1. The germline gives CDR1 SGHTA, CDR2 FQGNSA. The CDR3 consists of 19 residues. With 0 bases clipped from V and 0 bases from J, the junction kept 13 bases outside the gene matches. CDR3 coding DNA: TGTGCCAGCAGCTTAGCGGTCGGCAGGGGGCCTATATCCTCCTACGAGCAGTACTTC. This encodes CASSLAVGRGPISSYEQYF.

The rearrangement joins TRBV28 to TRBJ1-2, with D maybe TRBD1 (5 bases). The germline CDR1 and CDR2 sequences are MDHEN and SYDVKM. The CDR3 is 15 residues long. The germline V and J ends were trimmed by 3 bases and 4 bases, with 15 bases remaining between them. CDR3 sequence reads: CASSLGIGGIYGYTF. CDR3 nucleotide sequence: TGTGCCAGCAGTTTGGGTATTGGGGGGATCTATGGCTACACCTTC.

On this clonotype: The junction does not match germline at one end; this may be a read error. This chain joins TRBV20-1 and TRBJ2-2, with 7 bases aligning to TRBD2. This CDR3 has 14 residues. Germline CDR1 DFQATT, CDR2 SNEGSKA (reference sequence). The CDR3 region has the DNA TGTAGTGCTAGAAGGGGACTAACCGGCGGGGAGCTGTTTTTT. Translated: CSARRGLTGGELFF.

The chain carries TRBV7-6 and TRBJ1-1, with TRBD1 identical over 7 bases. From germline, CDR1 is SGHVS and CDR2 FNYEAQ. Trimming removed 5 bases from V and 5 bases from J; junction bases left unmatched: 8. The CDR3 runs to 14 residues. In DNA form, the CDR3 reads TGTGCCAGCAGCATCGGACAGGTTATAACTGAAGCTTTCTTT. It encodes CASSIGQVITEAFF.

In the case of this clonotype: One end of the junction fails to match germline, which may point to a read error. V gene TRBV7-9 combines with J gene TRBJ1-2; no reliable D call. CDR1 and CDR2 (germline): SEHNR, FQNEAQ (reference sequence). This CDR3 is 15 amino acids long. Written as DNA, the CDR3 is TGTGCCAGCAGCTTTGGGGAGGCAGGCCCCTATCGCTACACCTTC. This codes for CASSFGEAGPYRYTF.

This sequence joins TRBV21-1 and TRBJ1-2. TRBV21-1 represents a pseudogene. The length of the CDR3 is 16 residues. CDR3 sequence reads: CASSKAGRGINYGYTF. DNA for the CDR3: TGTGCCAGCAGCAAAGCGGGCCGTGGTATTAACTATGGCTACACCTTC.

The genes are TRBV19 and TRBJ1-4, with 9 bases lining up with TRBD1. Germline lookup yields CDR1 LNHDA and CDR2 SQIVND (reference sequence). V was clipped by 9 bases and J by 7 bases; unmatched bases: 9. The CDR3 runs to 14 residues. CDR3 bases: TGTGCCAGCCAAGGCACAGGGGGCGGTGAAAAACTGTTTTTT. It yields the protein CASQGTGGGEKLFF.

V is TRBV20-1 and J is TRBJ1-1, with a possible D match to TRBD1 (5 bases). V was shortened by 0 bases and J by 0 bases, with 14 bases between the two germline ends. The CDR3 consists of 16 residues. Germline-derived CDR1 and CDR2 are DFQATT and SNEGSKA (reference sequence). The CDR3 region is CSARDPGQGMNTEAFF. CDR3 sequence (DNA): TGCAGTGCTAGAGATCCGGGGCAGGGAATGAACACTGAAGCTTTCTTT.

The chain has TRBV7-9 and TRBJ2-6, with a possible D match to TRBD1 (5 bases). This CDR3 comprises 16 residues. V was trimmed by 2 bases and J by 7 bases, leaving 15 bases between them. Germline V gene data show CDR1 as SEHNR and CDR2 as FQNEAQ (reference sequence). CDR3 nucleotide sequence: TGTGCCAGCAGCTTAAGGGGCGGTCCACGTGCCAACGTCCTGACTTTC. This gives the protein CASSLRGGPRANVLTF.

This chain uses TRBV6-2 or TRBV6-3 with TRBJ2-7; 9 bases match TRBD1. CDR1 is MNHEY and CDR2 is SVGEGT in the germline V gene. Unmatched junction bases numbered 7, after V lost 6 bases and J lost 1 base. The CDR3 spans 15 residues. The CDR3: CASSPGTGRSYEQYF. CDR3 nucleotides: TGTGCCAGCAGCCCCGGGACAGGGCGTTCCTACGAGCAGTACTTC.

This sequence joins TRBV5-6 and TRBJ1-2; TRBD1 matches at 9 bases. CDR1 and CDR2 (germline): SGHDT, YYEEEE. The CDR3 consists of 18 residues. Unmatched junction bases numbered 11, after V lost 2 bases and J lost 0 bases. In nucleotides, the CDR3 is TGTGCCAGCAGCTTTACCCGGGACAGGGCGTTTACTAACTATGGCTACACCTTC. Amino acids: CASSFTRDRAFTNYGYTF.

The chain combines TRBV30 with TRBJ1-2; 8 positions agree with TRBD1. The length of the CDR3 is 14 residues. Germline V lookup: CDR1 GTSNPN, CDR2 SVGIG (reference sequence). Trimming removed 5 bases from V and 6 bases from J; junction bases left unmatched: 11. The CDR3 here is CAWRRPDRVDGYTF. The DNA of the CDR3 is TGTGCCTGGCGCCGCCCGGACAGGGTCGATGGCTACACCTTC.

The chain joins TRBV6-1 to TRBJ1-3; D uncertain. Between the trimmed V and J ends, which lost 5 bases and 0 bases, there was a span of 11 bases. Germline V gives CDR1 MNHNS, CDR2 SASEGT. The CDR3 consists of 15 residues. CDR3 coding DNA: TGTGCCAGCAGTATTGGAGCCCTCTCTGGAAACACCATATATTTT. Amino acid sequence: CASSIGALSGNTIYF.

The J gene is TRBJ2-3, the V gene TRBV11-3, with 10 bases matching TRBD2. The CDR3 extends over 16 amino acids. V gave up 8 bases and J gave up 1 base; unmatched junction bases: 9. CDR1 SGHNT and CDR2 YENEEA come from the germline V gene. CDR3 in amino acids: CASAPVAGGRTDTQYF. CDR3 DNA sequence: TGTGCCAGCGCCCCCGTAGCGGGAGGTCGCACAGATACGCAGTATTTT.

V usage is TRBV7-9 and J usage is TRBJ1-5; D remains unclear. The CDR3 covers 14 residues. V lost 3 bases and J 1 base, leaving 7 bases between the germline ends. Germline-derived CDR1 and CDR2 are SEHNR and FQNEAQ (reference sequence). The DNA for the CDR3 is TGTGCCAGCAGCTTGTTCGGCAGCAATCAGCCCCAGCATTTT. Amino acid sequence: CASSLFGSNQPQHF. Full variable domain (remainder filled in from reference TRBV7-9 and TRBJ1-5): DTGVSQNPRHKITKRGQNVTFRCDPISEHNRLYWYRQTLGQGPEFLTYFQNEAQLEKSRLLSDRFSAERPKGSFSTLEIQRTEQGDSAMYLCASSLFGSNQPQHFGDGTRLSIL.

The V gene is TRBV19, the J gene TRBJ2-3, with a weak D call TRBD2 (7 bases). The germline CDR1 and CDR2 sequences are LNHDA and SQIVND (reference sequence). The CDR3 spans 15 residues. The V end lost 3 bases, the J end lost 3 bases, and 13 bases lay between the germline ends. The chain's CDR3 is CASSIRGAGTDTQYF. The CDR3 coding sequence is TGTGCCAGTAGTATTCGGGGGGCTGGAACAGATACGCAGTATTTT. Supplemented by reference TRBV19 and TRBJ2-3, the full variable domain reads DGGITQSPKYLFRKEGQNVTLSCEQNLNHDAMYWYRQDPGQGLRLIYYSQIVNDFQKGDIAEGYSVSREKKESFPLTVTSAQKNPTAFYLCASSIRGAGTDTQYFGPGTRLTVL.

V usage is TRBV6-1 and J usage is TRBJ1-2, with D perhaps matching TRBD1 (6 bases). Between the trimmed V and J ends, which lost 6 bases and 7 bases, there was a span of 15 bases. Germline CDR1 reads MNHNS; CDR2 reads SASEGT. CDR3 length equals 13 residues. The CDR3 bases are TGTGCCAGCAGAGGACAGATGGGACGTGGCTACACCTTC. It yields the protein CASRGQMGRGYTF.

For the CDR3, the DNA is TGTGCCAGCAGTTACTCGAATCCCGGGACAGGGTCCGGTCAGCCCCAGCATTTT. Encoded protein: CASSYSNPGTGSGQPQHF. This chain connects TRBV6-2 or TRBV6-3 to TRBJ1-5; 9 bases map to TRBD1. With 0 bases clipped from V and 6 bases from J, the junction kept 12 bases outside the gene matches. The CDR3 has 18 residues. The germline gives CDR1 MNHEY, CDR2 SVGEGT.